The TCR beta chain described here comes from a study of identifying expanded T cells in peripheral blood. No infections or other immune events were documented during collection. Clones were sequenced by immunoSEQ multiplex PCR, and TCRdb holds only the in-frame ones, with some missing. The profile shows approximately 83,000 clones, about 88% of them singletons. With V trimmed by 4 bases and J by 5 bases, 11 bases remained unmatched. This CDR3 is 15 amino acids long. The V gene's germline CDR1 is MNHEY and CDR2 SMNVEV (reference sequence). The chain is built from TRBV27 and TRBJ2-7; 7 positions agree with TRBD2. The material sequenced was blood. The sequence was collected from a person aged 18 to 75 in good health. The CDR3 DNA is TGTGCCAGCAGTTCCCTCAGGACTAGAACTGACGAGCAGTACTTC. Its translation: CASSSLRTRTDEQYF.